Included here is one T cell receptor (beta chain) sequence, with context. Its antigen remains unidentified. The source of the sample is a study of cytomegalovirus exposure and HLA in healthy donors. Germline V CDR1 and CDR2: SGHAT, FQNNGV. The junction had 3 bases not matched to a gene; V was cut back by 0 bases and J by 7 bases. This CDR3 contains 13 residues. Study observations and caveats: A later look showed TCR association rates differing by HLA locus, highest for DRB1 and lowest for HLA-C. Confirmation was obtained in vitro that a few CMV-associated chains are specific for CMV antigens. Researchers catalogued 164 TCR beta chains as cytomegalovirus-associated.

PCR employed 60 Vbeta and 13 Jbeta primers. Sequencing was performed with immunoSEQ multiplex PCR; in TCRdb, only in-frame clones are kept and a portion is missing. The table includes 100,000 to 150,000 clones, 60% to 80% detected once. This chain uses TRBV11-2 with TRBJ2-7, with 7 bases matching TRBD2. Sequences were obtained from PBMCs. The clonotype comes from a woman aged 55 to 70 in good health and CMV-seropositive. DNA for the CDR3: TGTGCCAGCAGCTTAGACAGGGAGGGGGAGCAGTACTTC. Residues: CASSLDREGEQYF.